The 32 T cell receptor beta chains presented below share a single source sample, sequenced in a study of T-cell memory formation after mild COVID-19. TCRdb processed the 5' RACE reads anew with MiXCR; each CDR3 protein has one entry. Here the sample spans fewer than 350,000 distinct CDR3 sequences, approximately 8% being singletons. Specimen: PBMCs or a T cell subset sorted from them (not recorded which). The origin of the receptors is a man aged 18 to 30 who had mild COVID-19 (a few samples of this study predate the infection). Cell type and time point are not known.

A few counts support this clonotype. J is TRBJ1-6 and V is TRBV6-2 or TRBV6-3, with D unresolved. CDR3 size: 13 residues. The V and J ends lost 2 bases and 7 bases respectively, with 6 bases between them. From germline, CDR1 is MNHEY and CDR2 SVGEGT. The CDR3: CASSYRENSPLHF. The DNA for the CDR3 is TGTGCCAGCAGTTACAGGGAGAATTCACCCCTCCACTTT.

This clonotype has only a few counts. This chain uses TRBV5-6 with TRBJ2-7; D perhaps matches TRBD2 (6 bases). The V and J ends lost 6 bases and 0 bases respectively, with 13 bases between them. The CDR3 runs 14 residues. Germline-derived CDR1 and CDR2 are SGHDT and YYEEEE. CDR3 in DNA: TGTGCCAGCACCATGGGGGGAGTCTCCTACGAGCAGTACTTC. Its protein product is CASTMGGVSYEQYF.

This clonotype has just a few counts. The CDR3 coding sequence is TGTGCCAGCAGCCCACGGGACAGCTTTAATTCACCCCTCCACTTT. It translates to CASSPRDSFNSPLHF. This chain joins TRBV7-2 and TRBJ1-6; 7 nucleotides line up with TRBD1. The CDR3 consists of 15 residues. Germline CDR1 reads SGHTA; CDR2 reads FQGNSA. V shed 5 bases, J shed 6 bases, and the junction held 7 bases outside the gene matches.

This chain's CDR3 is CASSSLGVAGGYEQYF. DNA for the CDR3: TGTGCCAGCAGCAGTTTGGGTGTCGCGGGTGGGTACGAGCAGTACTTC. The J gene is TRBJ2-7, the V gene TRBV27, with a weak D call TRBD2 (5 bases). CDR1 is MNHEY, CDR2 SMNVEV, per germline (reference sequence). V dropped 6 bases and J dropped 4 bases, with 22 bases sitting between them. The CDR3 runs 16 residues.

In its sample, this clonotype was seen many times. This chain uses TRBV12-3 or TRBV12-4 with TRBJ1-3, with D possibly TRBD1 on 6 matching bases. This CDR3 region has 13 residues. Trimming removed 6 bases at V and 5 bases at J, with 11 bases between. The CDR3 sequence: CASSEGQRNTIYF. In DNA form, the CDR3 reads TGTGCCAGCAGCGAAGGACAGAGAAACACCATATATTTT.

The gene calls are TRBV7-2 and TRBJ2-3; TRBD1 matches 7 bases. Germline assignment: CDR1 SGHTA and CDR2 FQGNSA. This CDR3 spans 14 amino acids. Losses at the gene ends were 5 bases for V and 0 bases for J; bases not matched to a gene: 2. CDR3 nucleotides: TGTGCCAGCAGCGCCAGGGGGAGCACAGATACGCAGTATTTT. It specifies CASSARGSTDTQYF.

This clonotype came up many times. The V call is TRBV5-1, the J call TRBJ1-1, with no clear D. From germline, CDR1 is SGHRS and CDR2 YFSETQ. The CDR3 covers 14 residues. V lost 1 base to trimming and J lost 1 base, with 8 bases between them. CDR3 nucleotide sequence: TGCGCCAGCAGCTTGTCGGCGGAGAACACTGAAGCTTTCTTT. Amino acids: CASSLSAENTEAFF.

This clonotype came up a few times. The V gene is TRBV20-1, the J gene TRBJ2-5; 8 bases align to TRBD1. Looked up from germline, CDR1 is DFQATT and CDR2 is SNEGSKA (reference sequence). Trimming at V came to 5 bases and at J to 5 bases, leaving 10 bases not matched to a gene. This CDR3 is built from 14 residues. The CDR3 nucleotides read TGCAGTGCTCCCGCCGCAGGGGGCGGGGAGACCCAGTACTTC. Amino acids: CSAPAAGGGETQYF.

The chain combines TRBV4-3 with TRBJ1-1; tentatively, D is TRBD1 (5 bases). With 1 base removed from V and 2 bases from J, the gap between germline ends came to 14 bases. There are 16 residues in the CDR3. Germline CDR1 reads LGHNA; CDR2 reads YSLEER. The chain's CDR3 is CASSQAWAGPNTEAFF. In DNA form, the CDR3 reads TGCGCCAGCAGCCAAGCTTGGGCAGGGCCCAACACTGAAGCTTTCTTT.

A few counts support this clonotype. The chain employs TRBV5-1 and TRBJ2-3, with D unresolved. Germline values: CDR1 SGHRS, CDR2 YFSETQ. V lost 0 bases, J lost 2 bases, and 13 bases lay in between. The CDR3 consists of 16 residues. DNA for the CDR3: TGCGCCAGCAGCTTGGCCGTGGCATCAGACACAGATACGCAGTATTTT. Its protein is CASSLAVASDTDTQYF.

This clonotype was observed at least ten times. The V and J genes are TRBV11-3 and TRBJ1-1; D might be TRBD1 (5 bases). Germline V gene data show CDR1 as SGHNT and CDR2 as YENEEA. There are 12 residues in the CDR3. V was pared by 4 bases and J by 8 bases, with 11 bases between. The CDR3 loop reads CASSSDGGEAFF. CDR3 bases: TGTGCCAGCAGCTCCGACGGGGGAGAAGCTTTCTTT.

This clonotype was observed at least ten times. The chain employs TRBV7-2 and TRBJ1-2; TRBD1 might be the D (5 bases). Deletions cut 7 bases from V and 8 bases from J, with 20 bases between. Germline V gene data show CDR1 as SGHTA and CDR2 as FQGNSA. The CDR3 consists of 14 residues. CDR3 sequence (DNA): TGTGCCAGCACCCCCCGGGGCAGGCTTAGCGGCTACACCTTC. It encodes CASTPRGRLSGYTF.

J is TRBJ2-3 and V is TRBV20-1, with D perhaps TRBD1 (6 bases). Germline-derived CDR1 and CDR2 are DFQATT and SNEGSKA (reference sequence). The CDR3 extends over 15 amino acids. With 6 bases removed from V and 0 bases from J, the gap between germline ends came to 16 bases. CDR3 loop: CSARKGGTSTDTQYF. CDR3 in DNA: TGCAGTGCCAGAAAAGGGGGAACTAGCACAGATACGCAGTATTTT.

This clonotype was seen repeatedly, ten times or more. This chain joins TRBV12-3 or TRBV12-4 and TRBJ1-2; no definite D call. This CDR3 spans 13 amino acids. Trimming took off 0 bases at V and 4 bases at J, with 6 bases between the two ends. DNA for the CDR3: TGTGCCAGCAGTTTAGCAGGTTCCTATGGCTACACCTTC. Its protein is CASSLAGSYGYTF.

The V call is TRBV9, the J call TRBJ2-2, with 11 nucleotides matching TRBD1. The V gene's germline CDR1 is SGDLS and CDR2 YYNGEE. The CDR3 runs to 17 residues. V shed 4 bases, J shed 6 bases, and the junction held 11 bases outside the gene matches. In DNA, the CDR3 is TGTGCCAGCAGCCCGCAGGCTGGACAGGGGGCCGCCGGGGAGCTGTTTTTT. Translating gives CASSPQAGQGAAGELFF.

This clonotype was counted a few times. The gene calls are TRBV7-3 and TRBJ2-5, with a weak D call TRBD1 (5 bases). V was pared by 5 bases and J by 1 base, with 17 bases between. The CDR3 length is 16 residues. Germline V gene sequence: CDR1 SGHTA, CDR2 FQGTGA. The CDR3 DNA reads TGTGCCAGCAGCGTAGGGAAAACAGGACCCCAAGAGACCCAGTACTTC. Protein product: CASSVGKTGPQETQYF.

The gene calls are TRBV18 and TRBJ2-2; D is ambiguous. The CDR3 is made up of 16 amino acids. Germline CDR1 KGHSH, CDR2 LQKENI. Trimming took off 0 bases at V and 1 base at J, with 9 bases between the two ends. In DNA form, the CDR3 reads TGTGCCAGCTCACCACCGGTGAGCAGGAACACCGGGGAGCTGTTTTTT. Encoded protein: CASSPPVSRNTGELFF.

This clonotype has more than one count but fewer than ten. The chain combines TRBV4-2 with TRBJ1-6; D possibly corresponds to TRBD1 (5 bases). The CDR3 sequence is 12 residues long. The germline V and J ends were trimmed by 0 bases and 16 bases, with 10 bases remaining between them. Germline V gene lookup returns CDR1 LGHNA and CDR2 YNFKEQ. Here the CDR3 reads CASSQEGLGLHF. The CDR3 coding sequence is TGTGCCAGCAGCCAAGAGGGACTCGGACTCCACTTT.

This chain connects TRBV6-1 to TRBJ1-5, with D perhaps TRBD1 (5 bases). The CDR3 loop spans 14 amino acids. With 4 bases removed from V and 1 base from J, the gap between germline ends came to 8 bases. CDR1 MNHNS and CDR2 SASEGT come from the germline V gene. CDR3 sequence reads: CASSAGMSNQPQHF. CDR3 bases: TGTGCCAGCAGTGCAGGGATGAGCAATCAGCCCCAGCATTTT.

The CDR3 DNA is TGTGCCAGCAGTTTGCTCCGGGGGGCAAGGGAAAAACTGTTTTTT. Protein sequence: CASSLLRGAREKLFF. This chain connects TRBV28 to TRBJ1-4, with D possibly TRBD1 on 6 matching bases. The germline CDR1 and CDR2 sequences are MDHEN and SYDVKM. Trimming took off 3 bases at V and 8 bases at J, with 16 bases between the two ends. The CDR3 sequence is 15 residues long.

This clonotype was recorded once. The chain is built from TRBV4-3 and TRBJ2-3; no reliable D call. Germline lookup yields CDR1 LGHNA and CDR2 YSLEER. The CDR3 sequence is 15 residues long. Trimming removed 3 bases from V and 2 bases from J, with 12 bases in between. The CDR3 loop is CASSQGGSITDTQYF. CDR3 bases: TGCGCCAGCAGCCAGGGCGGATCTATCACAGATACGCAGTATTTT.

This clonotype was detected ten times or more. The chain links TRBV12-3 or TRBV12-4 to TRBJ2-1; TRBD2 matches 7 bases. The CDR3 has 15 amino acids. Trimming took 4 bases from V and 0 from J; bases not matched to a gene: 3. CDR3 nucleotide sequence: TGTGCCAGCAGTTGGGGGGGGAGCTCCTACAATGAGCAGTTCTTC. Protein: CASSWGGSSYNEQFF.

This clonotype has a handful of counts. V is TRBV20-1 and J is TRBJ2-7; 8 nucleotides line up with TRBD2. CDR3 length: 14 amino acids. Germline V gives CDR1 DFQATT, CDR2 SNEGSKA (reference sequence). The trim removed 6 bases at V and 5 bases at J, leaving 12 bases unmatched. CDR3 residues: CSAVSGGAIHEQYV. The CDR3 nucleotides read TGCAGTGCGGTCTCCGGGGGGGCCATCCACGAGCAGTACGTC.

This clonotype has only a few counts. J is TRBJ2-7 and V is TRBV4-3; 8 bases agree with TRBD1. The J segment lost 2 bases and the V segment lost 3 bases, leaving 6 bases of the junction unmatched. This CDR3 spans 15 amino acids. The V gene's germline CDR1 is LGHNA and CDR2 YSLEER. The CDR3, as DNA: TGCGCCAGCAGCCAGGAGCCAGGGGGCACCTACGAGCAGTACTTC. It is translated as CASSQEPGGTYEQYF.

This clonotype was seen only a few times. This chain joins TRBV4-1 and TRBJ2-5; the D gene is possibly TRBD2 (5 bases). Per the germline V gene, CDR1 is MGHRA and CDR2 is YSYEKL. V gave up 1 base and J gave up 2 bases, with 14 bases separating them. The CDR3 runs 16 residues. The CDR3 region has the DNA TGCGCCAGCAGCCAAGTTGGCGGGCCAGCTCAAGAGACCCAGTACTTC. Protein sequence: CASSQVGGPAQETQYF.

This clonotype was picked up a small number of times. The V call is TRBV4-1, the J call TRBJ2-6; D assignment may be TRBD1 or TRBD2 (5 bases each). The CDR3 has 16 amino acids. The V end lost 3 bases, the J end lost 1 base, and 10 bases lay between the germline ends. The germline CDR1 and CDR2 sequences are MGHRA and YSYEKL. CDR3 in amino acids: CASSHTWGSGANVLTF. CDR3 bases: TGCGCCAGCAGCCACACCTGGGGGTCTGGGGCCAACGTCCTGACTTTC.

The CDR3 here is CASSLGQGTGYTF. As DNA, the CDR3 is TGTGCCAGCAGCTTAGGACAGGGTACTGGCTACACCTTC. V gene TRBV6-5 combines with J gene TRBJ1-2, with TRBD1 matching 8 bases. Trimming took 6 bases from V and 7 from J; bases not matched to a gene: 7. Germline V gene data show CDR1 as MNHEY and CDR2 as SVGAGI. This CDR3 region has 13 residues.

The table lists this clonotype with a few counts. The gene calls are TRBV29-1 and TRBJ2-5; 11 bases agree with TRBD2. With V trimmed by 4 bases and J by 1 base, 8 bases remained unmatched. Germline lookup yields CDR1 SQVTM and CDR2 ANQGSEA. The CDR3 is made up of 16 amino acids. The CDR3, as DNA: TGCAGCGTTGGCCCTCTAGCGGGGGGAACCCAAGAGACCCAGTACTTC. Translated: CSVGPLAGGTQETQYF.

This clonotype was detected a few times. DNA for the CDR3: TGCAGTGCTAGCCCAAGGGGTGTTGGTGGCTACACCTTC. It codes for CSASPRGVGGYTF. This sequence joins TRBV20-1 and TRBJ1-2, with a tentative D call TRBD1 (5 bases). The CDR3 totals 13 residues. V lost 3 bases and J 7 bases, leaving 15 bases between the germline ends. CDR1 DFQATT and CDR2 SNEGSKA come from the germline V gene (reference sequence).

This chain connects TRBV11-1 to TRBJ1-1; 9 bases fit TRBD1. Germline V CDR1 and CDR2: SGHAT, FQDESV (reference sequence). V gave up 2 bases and J gave up 3 bases; unmatched junction bases: 4. This CDR3 has 15 amino acids. The CDR3 reads CASSLQDRGDTEAFF. CDR3 DNA: TGTGCCAGCAGCTTACAGGACAGGGGCGACACTGAAGCTTTCTTT.

This clonotype was seen a few times. This chain joins TRBV7-8 and TRBJ2-5; tentatively, D is TRBD2 (6 bases). The V and J ends lost 1 base and 9 bases respectively, with 9 bases between them. There are 12 residues in the CDR3. Germline CDR1 and CDR2: SGHVS and FQNEAQ. The CDR3 loop is CASSLDGSAQYF. CDR3 DNA: TGTGCCAGCAGCTTAGACGGGAGTGCCCAGTACTTC.

There are many counts of this clonotype. The V and J genes are TRBV5-1 and TRBJ2-3, with D maybe TRBD1 (6 bases). Trimming stripped 1 base from V and 7 bases from J, with 16 bases between. Germline CDR1 SGHRS, CDR2 YFSETQ. This CDR3 has 15 amino acids. This CDR3 reads CASSLSGENRNTQYF. Here the CDR3 DNA reads TGCGCCAGCAGCTTGTCAGGGGAAAATAGGAATACGCAGTATTTT.